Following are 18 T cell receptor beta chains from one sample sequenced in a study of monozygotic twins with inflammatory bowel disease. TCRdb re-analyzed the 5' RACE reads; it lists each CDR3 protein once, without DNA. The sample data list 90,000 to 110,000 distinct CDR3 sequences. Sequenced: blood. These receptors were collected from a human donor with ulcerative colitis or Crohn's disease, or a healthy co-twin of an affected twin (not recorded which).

The CDR3: CASSSAGGYTF. The rearrangement joins TRBV3-1 to TRBJ1-2. From germline, CDR1 is LGHDT and CDR2 YNNKEL (reference sequence). This CDR3 region has 11 residues.

CDR3 protein: CASSERFIAGGLYETQYF. The chain is built from TRBV25-1 and TRBJ2-5; TCRdb picks TRBD2, but there is no DNA to check that call. Germline CDR1 is MGHDK and CDR2 is SYGVNS. The length of the CDR3 is 18 residues.

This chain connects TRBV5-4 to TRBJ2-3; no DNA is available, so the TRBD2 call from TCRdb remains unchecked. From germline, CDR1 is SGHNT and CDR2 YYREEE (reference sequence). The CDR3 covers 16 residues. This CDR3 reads CASSRAGTSGGYTQYF.

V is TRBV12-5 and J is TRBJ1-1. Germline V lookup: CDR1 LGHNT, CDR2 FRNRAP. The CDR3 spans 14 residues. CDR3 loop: CASGLTSGKTEAFF.

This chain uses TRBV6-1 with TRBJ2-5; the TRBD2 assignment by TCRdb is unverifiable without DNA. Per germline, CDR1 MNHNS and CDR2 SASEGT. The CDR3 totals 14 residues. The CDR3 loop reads CASSAGTIEETQYF.

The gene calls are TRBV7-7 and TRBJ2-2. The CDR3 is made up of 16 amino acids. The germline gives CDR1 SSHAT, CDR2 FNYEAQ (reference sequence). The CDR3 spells CASSLEVSANTGDLFF.

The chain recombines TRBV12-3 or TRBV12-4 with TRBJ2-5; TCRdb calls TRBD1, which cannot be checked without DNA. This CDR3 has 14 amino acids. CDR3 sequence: CASSLVPGQETQYF.

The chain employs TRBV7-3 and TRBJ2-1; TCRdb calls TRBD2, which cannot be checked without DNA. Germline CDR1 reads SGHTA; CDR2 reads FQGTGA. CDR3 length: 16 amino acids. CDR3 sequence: CASSVRLAGGKNEQFF.

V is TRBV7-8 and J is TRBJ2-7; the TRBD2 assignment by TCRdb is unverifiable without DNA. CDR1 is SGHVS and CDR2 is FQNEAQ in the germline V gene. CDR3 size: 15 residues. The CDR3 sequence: CASSYVRLGIYEQYF.

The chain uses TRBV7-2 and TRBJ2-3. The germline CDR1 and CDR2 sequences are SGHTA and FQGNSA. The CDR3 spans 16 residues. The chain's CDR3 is CASGRLMALGTDTQYF.

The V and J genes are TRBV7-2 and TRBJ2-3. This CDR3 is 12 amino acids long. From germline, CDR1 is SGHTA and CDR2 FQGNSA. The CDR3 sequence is CASSLQSDTQYF. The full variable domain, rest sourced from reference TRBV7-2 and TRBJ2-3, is GAGVSQSPSNKVTEKGKDVELRCDPISGHTALYWYRQSLGQGLEFLIYFQGNSAPDKSGLPSDRFSAERTGGSVSTLTIQRTQQEDSAVYLCASSLQSDTQYFGPGTRLTVL.

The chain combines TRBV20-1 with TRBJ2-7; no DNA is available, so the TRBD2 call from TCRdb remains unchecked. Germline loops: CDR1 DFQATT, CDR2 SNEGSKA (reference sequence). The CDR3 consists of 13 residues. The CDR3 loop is CSASSGESYEQYF.

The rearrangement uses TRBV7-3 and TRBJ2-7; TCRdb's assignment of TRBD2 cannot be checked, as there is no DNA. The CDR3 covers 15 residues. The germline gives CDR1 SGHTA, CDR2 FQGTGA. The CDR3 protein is CASSLYRGRADLQYF.

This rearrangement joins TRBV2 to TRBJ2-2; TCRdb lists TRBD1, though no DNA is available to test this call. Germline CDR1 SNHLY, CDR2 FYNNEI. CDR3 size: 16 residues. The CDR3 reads CASSASGVINTGELFF.

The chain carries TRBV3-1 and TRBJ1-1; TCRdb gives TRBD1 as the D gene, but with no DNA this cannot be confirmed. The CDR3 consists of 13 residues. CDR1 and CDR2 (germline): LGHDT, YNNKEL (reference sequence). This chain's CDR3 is CASSPRWGRGAFF.

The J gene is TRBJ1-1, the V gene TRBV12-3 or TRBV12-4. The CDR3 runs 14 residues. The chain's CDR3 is CASKASSMNTEAFF.

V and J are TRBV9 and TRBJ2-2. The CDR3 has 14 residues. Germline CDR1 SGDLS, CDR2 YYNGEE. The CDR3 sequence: CASSIDTNTGELFF.

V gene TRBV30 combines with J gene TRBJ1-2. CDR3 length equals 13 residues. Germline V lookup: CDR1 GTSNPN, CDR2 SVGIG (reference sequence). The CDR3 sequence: CAYYLGLNYGYTF.